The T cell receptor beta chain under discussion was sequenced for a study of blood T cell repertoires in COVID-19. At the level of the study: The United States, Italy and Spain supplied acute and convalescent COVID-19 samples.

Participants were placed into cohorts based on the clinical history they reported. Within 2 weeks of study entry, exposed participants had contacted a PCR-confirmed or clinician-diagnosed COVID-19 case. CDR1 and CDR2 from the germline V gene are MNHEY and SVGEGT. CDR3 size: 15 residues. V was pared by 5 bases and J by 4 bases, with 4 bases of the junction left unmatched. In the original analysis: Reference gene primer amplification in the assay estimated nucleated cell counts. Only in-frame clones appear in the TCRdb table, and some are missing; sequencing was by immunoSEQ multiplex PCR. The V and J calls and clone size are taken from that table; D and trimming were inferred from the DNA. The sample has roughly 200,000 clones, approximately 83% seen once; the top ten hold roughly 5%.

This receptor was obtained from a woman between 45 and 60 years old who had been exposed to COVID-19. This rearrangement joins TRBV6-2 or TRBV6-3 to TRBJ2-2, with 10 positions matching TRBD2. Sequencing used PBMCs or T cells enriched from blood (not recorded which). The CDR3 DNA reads TGTGCCAGCAGTCCCCCTAGCGGGGGCACCGGGGAGCTGTTTTTT. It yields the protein CASSPPSGGTGELFF.